This T cell receptor beta chain was captured by sequencing in a study of blood T cell repertoires in COVID-19. Looking at the study overall: The analysed material was cDNA or gDNA that came from T cells, B-cell-depleted T cells, or PBMCs.

Methods used by the authors: Cell counts per sample came from amplifying reference gene primers. Sequenced by immunoSEQ multiplex PCR; TCRdb stores in-frame clones only, minus some. V, J and clone size were drawn from that table, and D and trimming were deduced from the DNA. The sample holds 60,000 to 85,000 clones, over 65% seen once. CDR3 length equals 16 residues. Per germline, CDR1 GTSNPN and CDR2 SVGIG (reference sequence). With 0 bases removed from V and 4 bases from J, the gap between germline ends came to 18 bases. This receptor was obtained from a human donor with acute or convalescent COVID-19. The donor label of this sample is uncertain. This chain uses TRBV30 with TRBJ1-1, with D possibly being TRBD1 (5 bases). The sequenced material came from peripheral blood. The CDR3 nucleotides are TGTGCCTGGAGTGTACGAGGATACGGGGGTGGCACTGAAGCTTTCTTT. Its protein is CAWSVRGYGGGTEAFF.